This T cell receptor (beta chain) was recovered during a study of T cell clonotyping in hematopoietic cell transplantation. Overall study context: Recipient samples before transplant were obtained post-cytoreduction. Findings of the study overall: Few recipient clonotypes overlapped donors; over 97% were de novo at given depth. After transplant, recipient diversity fell while pathologically expanded clonotypes grew through day 180.

The time point was: recipient sample about 28 days before transplant, after cytoreduction. Germline CDR1 and CDR2: MNHNS and SASEGT. The CDR3 has 16 amino acids. Between the trimmed V and J ends, which lost 2 bases and 0 bases, there was a span of 13 bases. Clones were read by immunoSEQ multiplex PCR, and TCRdb kept only the in-frame ones, dropping some. Counted here are over 10,000 clones, over 80% occurring once; the ten biggest clones make up approximately 15%. In regard to this clone: What it binds is not known.

The chain links TRBV6-1 to TRBJ1-2; D not resolved. Material: peripheral blood mononuclear cells, obtained before stem cell transplant. The sequence was obtained from a man between 60 and 75 years old with acute myeloid leukemia. Some clones in this sample may be carry-over from other donors' samples. CDR3 nucleotide sequence: TGTGCCAGCAGTGAACGTAGGGTGACGCCTAACTATGGCTACACCTTC. Translating gives CASSERRVTPNYGYTF.